This T cell receptor (beta chain) emerged from a study of Tregs in tolerant kidney transplant recipients. This CDR3 is 16 amino acids long. Losses at the gene ends were 5 bases for V and 5 bases for J; bases not matched to a gene: 7. Germline V lookup: CDR1 SNHLY, CDR2 FYNNEI. Thawed PBMCs were FACS-sorted into unstimulated CD4+CD25+CD127- regulatory T cells, CD4+CD25- non-regulatory cells, CD4 and CD8 cells. Only in-frame clones appear in the TCRdb table, and some are missing; sequencing was by immunoSEQ multiplex PCR. The data contain about 240,000 clones, 80% to 85% of them singletons. This clone has more than one count but fewer than ten.

The chain employs TRBV2 and TRBJ1-4; the match to TRBD1 covers 11 bases. The sample was CD4+ T cells from blood. The origin of this receptor is a human donor in good health. The CDR3 coding sequence is TGTGCCAGCAGTCCCGGGACAGGGGGACGGAATGAAAAACTGTTTTTT. This sequence encodes CASSPGTGGRNEKLFF.